These 10 T cell receptor beta chains originate from one sample sequenced in a study of blood T cell repertoires in COVID-19 (dated by TCRdb to 2018 to 2020). The library was made by the immunoSEQ multiplex PCR assay. The table was pulled from immuneACCESS by TCRdb, which kept in-frame rearrangements only. Such tables lose some clones; where checked, under half of the loss comes from unresolved V genes, and the rest has no known cause. The sample yields 250,000 to 300,000 clones; 85% to 90% were counted once. The leading ten clones occupy less than 3.5% of the sample. Sequencing used PBMCs or T cells enriched from blood (not recorded which). The receptors come from a woman aged 45-65 years who had been exposed to COVID-19.

The rearrangement uses TRBV23-1 and TRBJ2-7; possible D gene TRBD2, 5 bases. TRBV23-1 carries the ORF label, with uncertain function. The CDR3 has 12 residues. With 4 bases removed from V and 4 bases from J, the gap between germline ends came to 8 bases. The CDR3 coding sequence is TGCGCCAGCAGTCGGGGAGTTTACGAGCAGTACTTC. This translates into CASSRGVYEQYF.

The chain carries TRBV3-1 (or the pseudogene TRBV3-2) and TRBJ2-5, with TRBD2 matching over 11 bases. CDR1 is LGHDT and CDR2 is YNNKEL in the germline V gene (reference sequence). This CDR3 comprises 14 residues. J lost 9 bases, V lost 3 bases, and 6 bases had no gene match. CDR3 nucleotide sequence: TGTGCCAGCAGCCATAGCGGGGGGGGATCGGCCCAGTACTTC. It encodes CASSHSGGGSAQYF.

V and J are TRBV5-8 and TRBJ2-3, with TRBD2 matching over 11 bases. Germline trimming cut 0 bases from V and 0 bases from J; bases unmatched to any gene: 0. The CDR3 has 16 residues. Looked up from germline, CDR1 is SGHTS and CDR2 is YDEGEE. CDR3 nucleotide sequence: TGTGCCAGCAGCTTGGGACTAGCGGGGAGCACAGATACGCAGTATTTT. Amino acid sequence: CASSLGLAGSTDTQYF.

This clone was counted a few times. Within the sample, other DNA sequences also encode this same CDR3. CDR3 in amino acids: CASSQGQGPYGYTF. CDR3 bases: TGCGCCAGCAGCCAAGGGCAGGGTCCCTATGGCTACACCTTC. The V and J genes are TRBV4-1 and TRBJ1-2; weak D call: TRBD1 (5 bases). Germline V gene sequence: CDR1 MGHRA, CDR2 YSYEKL. The CDR3 is 14 amino acids. V was pared by 1 base and J by 4 bases, with 10 bases between.

The chain carries TRBV21-1 and TRBJ2-5; no DNA check was done on the table's D call, TRBD2. TRBV21-1 is designated a pseudogene. CDR3 length equals 13 residues. CDR3 nucleotides: TGTGCCAGCACCAGCCGGGTGTCGGAGACCCAGTACTTC. This encodes CASTSRVSETQYF.

The rearrangement uses TRBV14 and TRBJ1-4; the D gene is possibly TRBD1 (6 bases). V lost 4 bases and J lost 7, with 13 bases in between. Germline V gene data show CDR1 as SGHDN and CDR2 as FVKESK. The CDR3 loop spans 14 amino acids. This chain's CDR3 is CASSPGQKAEKLFF. CDR3 nucleotide sequence: TGTGCCAGCAGCCCGGGACAAAAAGCTGAAAAACTGTTTTTT.

The chain links TRBV15 to TRBJ2-7, with 8 bases matching TRBD2. The junction had 9 bases not matched to a gene; V was cut back by 1 base and J by 4 bases. The germline CDR1 and CDR2 sequences are LNHNV and YYDKDF (reference sequence). The CDR3 has 16 amino acids. The CDR3 DNA is TGTGCCACCAGCAGAGTTAGCGGGGCCCCATTTTACGAGCAGTACTTC. This gives the protein CATSRVSGAPFYEQYF. The full variable domain, rest sourced from reference TRBV15 and TRBJ2-7, is DAMVIQNPRYQVTQFGKPVTLSCSQTLNHNVMYWYQQKSSQAPKLLFHYYDKDFNNEADTPDNFQSRRPNTSFCFLDIRSPGLGDTAMYLCATSRVSGAPFYEQYFGPGTRLTVT.

J is TRBJ1-1 and V is TRBV9; weak D call: TRBD1 (5 bases). V was trimmed by 0 bases and J by 3 bases, leaving 15 bases between them. From germline, CDR1 is SGDLS and CDR2 YYNGEE. The CDR3 has 16 amino acids. The CDR3 is CASSVEGRGRYTEAFF. The CDR3 region has the DNA TGTGCCAGCAGCGTAGAGGGAAGGGGCAGGTACACTGAAGCTTTCTTT.

The rearrangement links TRBV21-1 to TRBJ2-5; no check of the table's D call, TRBD1, against the DNA was made. TRBV21-1 counts as a pseudogene. This CDR3 contains 15 residues. DNA of the CDR3: TGTGCCACCGCCACCGGGGACAGGGTCGTGGAGACCCAGTACTTC. It translates to CATATGDRVVETQYF.

This chain links TRBV18 with TRBJ2-2; 9 nucleotides agree with TRBD1. The CDR3 is 15 residues long. J lost 7 bases, V lost 3 bases, and 6 bases had no gene match. CDR1 is KGHSH, CDR2 LQKENI, per germline. The CDR3, as DNA: TGTGCCAGCTCACCGGGACAGGGTTCGGTCGGGGAGCTGTTTTTT. It codes for CASSPGQGSVGELFF.